The clone carrying this TCR beta chain was found once. This record comes from a study of blood T cells in healthy people across ages. Germline V gene lookup returns CDR1 SGHTA and CDR2 FQGNSA. This CDR3 spans 14 amino acids. The V gene lost 8 bases and the J gene lost 3 bases, with 16 bases spanning the gap. Per sample, extraction of total RNA gave at least 6 micrograms in every case. The use of a sample-barcoded 5' primer and a J-beta primer mix characterized a second PCR of 7 to 11 cycles. TCRdb re-derived calls from the 5' RACE reads in MiXCR, one entry per CDR3 protein. The table has some 1,000,000 distinct CDR3 sequences, about 23% seen once. The same sample was also used in a study of T cells of mothers and their children.

The V call is TRBV7-2, the J call TRBJ2-5; D unclear. This receptor was taken from a girl aged 2-10 years in good health. Material for sequencing was blood. The CDR3 region is CASPGPRKEETQYF. The CDR3 nucleotides read TGTGCCAGCCCAGGTCCCCGCAAAGAAGAGACCCAGTACTTC.